In its sample, the clone carrying this T cell receptor (beta chain) was seen a few times. These data belong to a study of identical twins. TCRdb re-analysed the 5' RACE reads in MiXCR, keeping a single row per CDR3 protein. Of some 730,000 distinct CDR3 sequences listed, roughly 18% were seen once; the top ten hold roughly 14%. CDR1 SGHVS and CDR2 FQNEAQ come from the germline V gene. The CDR3 loop spans 12 amino acids. Trimming removed 3 bases from V and 7 bases from J, with 7 bases in between. In addition, the sample was reused for a study of T cells expressing NK-cell markers. Turning to that study: Investigators obtained TCR beta repertoires from sorted CD3+CD56+NKG2C+, CD3+CD56+NKG2C- and CD3+CD56-NKG2C+ T cells. Seven of the eight sequenced donors were classified as HCMV-seropositive, and one was classified as seronegative.

Sequencing input: PBMCs. J is TRBJ2-1 and V is TRBV7-8; maybe TRBD2 (5 bases). This sequence was found in a woman between 18 and 29 years old in good health. The CDR3 nucleotides read TGTGCCAGCAGCTTCAAGCGGAATGAGCAGTTCTTC. It encodes CASSFKRNEQFF.